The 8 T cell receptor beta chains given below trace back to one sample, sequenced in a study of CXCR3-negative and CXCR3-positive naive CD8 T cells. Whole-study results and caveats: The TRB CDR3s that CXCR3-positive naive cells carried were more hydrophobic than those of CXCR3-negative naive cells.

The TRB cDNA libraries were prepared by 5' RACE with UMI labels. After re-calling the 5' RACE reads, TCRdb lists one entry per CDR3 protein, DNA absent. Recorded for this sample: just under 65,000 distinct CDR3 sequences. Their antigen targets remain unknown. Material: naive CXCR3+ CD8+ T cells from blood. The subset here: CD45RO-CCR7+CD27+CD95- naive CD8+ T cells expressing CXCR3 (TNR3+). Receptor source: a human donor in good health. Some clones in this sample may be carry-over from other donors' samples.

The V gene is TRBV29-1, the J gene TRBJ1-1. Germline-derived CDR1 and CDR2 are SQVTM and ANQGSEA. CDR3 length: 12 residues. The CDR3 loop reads CSVVELNTEAFF.

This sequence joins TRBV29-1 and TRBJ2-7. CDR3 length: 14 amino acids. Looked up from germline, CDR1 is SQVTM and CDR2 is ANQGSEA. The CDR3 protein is CSVEDQWTGYEQYF.

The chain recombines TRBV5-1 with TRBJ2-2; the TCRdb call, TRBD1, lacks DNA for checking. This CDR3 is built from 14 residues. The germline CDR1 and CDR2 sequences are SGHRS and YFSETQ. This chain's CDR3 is CASSFEGQTGELFF.

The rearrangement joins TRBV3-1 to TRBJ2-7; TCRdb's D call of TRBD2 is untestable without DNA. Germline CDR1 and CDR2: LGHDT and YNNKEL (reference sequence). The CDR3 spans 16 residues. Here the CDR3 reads CASSHLGSGRSYEQYF.

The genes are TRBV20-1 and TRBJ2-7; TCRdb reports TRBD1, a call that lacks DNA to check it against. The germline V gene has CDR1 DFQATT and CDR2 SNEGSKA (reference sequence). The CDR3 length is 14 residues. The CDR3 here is CSASDRGPYYEQYF.

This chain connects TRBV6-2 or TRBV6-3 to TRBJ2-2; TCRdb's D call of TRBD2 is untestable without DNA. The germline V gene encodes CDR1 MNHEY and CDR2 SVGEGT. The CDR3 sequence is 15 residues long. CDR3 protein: CASSSGTSNTGELFF.

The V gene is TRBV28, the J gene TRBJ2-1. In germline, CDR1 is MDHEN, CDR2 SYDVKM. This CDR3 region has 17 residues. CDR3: CASRPDVSGSSYNEQFF.

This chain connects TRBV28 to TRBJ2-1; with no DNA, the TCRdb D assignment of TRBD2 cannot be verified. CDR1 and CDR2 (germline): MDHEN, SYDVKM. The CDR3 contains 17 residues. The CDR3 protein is CASRGTSGSPCYNEQFF.